Listed here is a single TCR beta chain. Its antigen is currently unknown. The data were taken from a study of blood T cells in healthy people across ages. Notes on the study in general: In these data, TCR beta diversity tracked strongly with naive T cell percentage.

PCR was performed a second time for about 7 to 11 cycles using a sample-barcoded 5' primer and a J-beta primer mix. TCRdb re-analysed the 5' RACE reads in MiXCR, keeping a single row per CDR3 protein. This sample has approximately 1,000,000 distinct CDR3 sequences; roughly 45% occur once, and the top ten carry over 15%. Trimming took 3 bases from V and 8 from J; bases not matched to a gene: 3. There are 13 residues in the CDR3. The chain joins TRBV12-3 or TRBV12-4 to TRBJ2-4; 8 bases line up with TRBD1. This clonotype was obtained from a woman aged 55-75 years in good health. Specimen: blood. Here the CDR3 reads CASSLDREDIQYF. The DNA of the CDR3 is TGTGCCAGCAGTTTGGACAGGGAGGACATTCAGTACTTC.